A selection of T cell receptor beta chains follows, all from one sample in a study of control samples from healthy donors and cancer patients. Assay used: immunoSEQ multiplex PCR; TCRdb lists only in-frame clones, some missing. The sample includes 100,000 or so clones, under 90% of them seen just once. Sequenced input: blood. These receptors originate from a woman between 45 and 60 years old in good health. Each CDR3 is given with its conserved first and last residue. Rows may omit the clone size; those that give it use once, few, many or a size class.

cdr3_aa clone_size j_call v_call
CATSRDKGISGNTIYF . TRBJ1-3 TRBV15
CASSEAFEEFF once TRBJ2-1 TRBV25-1
CASSPGLAQETQYF . TRBJ2-5 TRBV5-6
CATSRGDSGYLTDTQYF . TRBJ2-3 TRBV15
CASSIDRAGAGGYTF . TRBJ1-2 TRBV19
CASKRLAGAYEQYF . TRBJ2-7 TRBV19
CASSLGLRGADTDTQYF . TRBJ2-3 TRBV11-3
CASSRKAGLITDTQYF . TRBJ2-3 TRBV3-1/TRBV3-2
CASSQEVSQVGDYGYTF . TRBJ1-2 TRBV3-1/TRBV3-2
CATSPGVNYGYTF . TRBJ1-2 TRBV6-1
CASSQPGQGRAGELFF . TRBJ2-2 TRBV3-1/TRBV3-2
CATSRGIQGALYTQYF once TRBJ2-3 TRBV15
CATSRERSGGGYTF . TRBJ1-2 TRBV15
CASSLTPGPNYGYTF . TRBJ1-2 TRBV7-3
CASSPSGTEQETQYF . TRBJ2-5 TRBV19
CASSLGGIEQYF . TRBJ2-7 TRBV5-4
CASSVHPGGNTEAFF . TRBJ1-1 TRBV9
CASSLGGAGTGDFF . TRBJ2-1 TRBV7-8
CTTTQTGAMNTEAFF . TRBJ1-1 TRBV15
CASSLVGAAYNEQFF . TRBJ2-1 TRBV28
CATHGGTGTGELFF . TRBJ2-2 TRBV24-1
CASSSTGGNEKLFF . TRBJ1-4 TRBV2
CASSPTGHEQYF . TRBJ2-7 TRBV19
CASSITAGPYNEQFF . TRBJ2-1 TRBV19
CASSALTGSQVTGELFF . TRBJ2-2 TRBV11-2
CASSREGGGTDTQYF . TRBJ2-3 TRBV5-4